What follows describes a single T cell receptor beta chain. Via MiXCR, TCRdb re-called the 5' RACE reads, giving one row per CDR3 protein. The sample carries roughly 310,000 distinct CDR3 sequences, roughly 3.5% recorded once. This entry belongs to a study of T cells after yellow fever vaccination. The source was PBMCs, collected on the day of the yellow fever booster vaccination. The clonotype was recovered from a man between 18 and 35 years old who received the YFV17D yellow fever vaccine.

The CDR3 sequence is CASSDRTGPGYSPLHF. The DNA for the CDR3 is TGCGCCAGCAGCGATCGGACAGGACCGGGATATTCACCCCTCCACTTT. The chain combines TRBV5-1 with TRBJ1-6; 7 bases line up with TRBD1. From germline, CDR1 is SGHRS and CDR2 YFSETQ. The CDR3 length is 16 residues. V shed 4 bases and J 8 bases; nucleotides not matched to a gene: 12.